Below, 21 T cell receptor beta chains from the same sample are listed, as sequenced in a study of OX40 agonist ivuxolimab in advanced cancers. The repertoire was sequenced with immunoSEQ multiplex PCR; TCRdb's copy has only in-frame clones and lacks some. The sample has tens of thousands of clones; 85% are singletons. The sequencing used CD4+ or CD8+ T cells sorted from blood, collected in a trial of the OX40 agonist ivuxolimab. These receptors all come from an adult with an advanced solid tumor such as melanoma, head and neck, liver or kidney cancer.

There are a few counts of this clone. The rearrangement uses TRBV4-1 and TRBJ1-1; 8 nucleotides line up with TRBD1. With V trimmed by 3 bases and J by 2 bases, 2 bases remained unmatched. Germline lookup yields CDR1 MGHRA and CDR2 YSYEKL. The CDR3 consists of 14 residues. The CDR3 protein is CASSQGQANTEAFF. The CDR3, as DNA: TGCGCCAGCAGCCAGGGACAGGCAAACACTGAAGCTTTCTTT.

The V and J genes are TRBV7-9 and TRBJ2-7; no firm D call. The CDR3 runs to 13 residues. V lost 4 bases to trimming and J lost 2 bases, with 9 bases between them. Germline lookup yields CDR1 SEHNR and CDR2 FQNEAQ (reference sequence). The CDR3, as DNA: TGTGCCAGCAGCTCACGCACAACCTACGAGCAGTACTTC. This encodes CASSSRTTYEQYF.

The rearrangement uses TRBV7-6 and TRBJ1-1, with D unresolved. Looked up from germline, CDR1 is SGHVS and CDR2 is FNYEAQ. This CDR3 has 13 residues. V was cut by 5 bases and J by 7 bases, with 14 bases left in between. CDR3 loop: CASSLGSSYEAFF. DNA for the CDR3: TGTGCCAGCAGCCTAGGGAGTTCCTATGAAGCTTTCTTT.

The rearrangement links TRBV11-2 to TRBJ2-3; TRBD2 matches 9 bases. Germline CDR1 reads SGHAT; CDR2 reads FQNNGV. V dropped 1 base and J dropped 2; count of bases not matched to a gene: 1. The CDR3 is made up of 15 amino acids. The CDR3 bases are TGTGCCAGCAGCTTAGGCGGGGGGGCCACAGATACGCAGTATTTT. Encoded protein: CASSLGGGATDTQYF.

The chain is built from TRBV6-5 and TRBJ2-5, with D possibly being TRBD1 (5 bases). V lost 6 bases and J lost 2, with 13 bases in between. The CDR3 has 14 residues. Germline CDR1 reads MNHEY; CDR2 reads SVGAGI. The DNA of the CDR3 is TGTGCCAGCAGCCGGGTGGGGCAGCAAGAGACCCAGTACTTC. Protein sequence: CASSRVGQQETQYF.

The genes are TRBV5-4 and TRBJ1-1; 8 nucleotides agree with TRBD1. The CDR3 has 14 residues. Germline CDR1 SGHNT, CDR2 YYREEE (reference sequence). Trimming cost V 6 bases and J 1 base; bases outside gene matches: 5. The CDR3 nucleotides are TGTGCCAGCAACAGGGGGAATCGGAACACTGAAGCTTTCTTT. It is translated as CASNRGNRNTEAFF.

The V gene is TRBV10-3, the J gene TRBJ1-2; D might be TRBD1 (6 bases). The CDR3 runs to 17 residues. CDR1 and CDR2 from the germline V gene are ENHRY and SYGVKD. V lost 7 bases and J 1 base, leaving 22 bases between the germline ends. CDR3 region: CAITVGDTALYNYGYTF. The CDR3 DNA sequence: TGTGCCATCACTGTGGGGGACACGGCACTTTATAACTATGGCTACACCTTC.

V usage is TRBV5-1 and J usage is TRBJ1-1; no firm D call. This CDR3 has 14 amino acids. V was cut by 2 bases and J by 0 bases, with 8 bases left in between. Germline CDR1 is SGHRS and CDR2 is YFSETQ. In nucleotides, the CDR3 is TGCGCCAGCAGCTTCCCACACATGAACACTGAAGCTTTCTTT. Amino acids: CASSFPHMNTEAFF.

This clone came up a few times. V usage is TRBV7-8 and J usage is TRBJ2-3, with no clear D. Trimming removed 5 bases from V and 2 bases from J, with 8 bases in between. Germline CDR1 is SGHVS and CDR2 is FQNEAQ. This CDR3 has 13 amino acids. In nucleotides, the CDR3 is TGTGCCAGCAGCCTACATCCCACAGATACGCAGTATTTT. It translates to CASSLHPTDTQYF. Drawing the rest from reference TRBV7-8 and TRBJ2-3, the complete variable domain is GAGVSQSPRYKVAKRGQDVALRCDPISGHVSLFWYQQALGQGPEFLTYFQNEAQLDKSGLPSDRFFAERPEGSVSTLKIQRTQQEDSAVYLCASSLHPTDTQYFGPGTRLTVL.

V and J are TRBV19 and TRBJ2-3, with D uncertain. The CDR3 has 12 amino acids. Germline V lookup: CDR1 LNHDA, CDR2 SQIVND (reference sequence). The ends were cut back, 2 bases at V and 6 bases at J, with 6 bases in the middle. Here the CDR3 reads CASSIPGDTQYF. The CDR3 DNA follows: TGTGCCAGTAGTATACCCGGGGATACGCAGTATTTT.

Of note for this clone: Distinct nucleotide sequences in the sample also encode this CDR3. The chain joins TRBV4-1 to TRBJ1-5, with D perhaps matching TRBD1 (6 bases). The CDR3 loop spans 13 amino acids. V was shortened by 0 bases and J by 6 bases, with 6 bases between the two germline ends. Germline V gene data show CDR1 as MGHRA and CDR2 as YSYEKL. The CDR3 spells CASSQEGAQPQHF. CDR3 bases: TGCGCCAGCAGCCAAGAGGGGGCTCAGCCCCAGCATTTT.

The chain has TRBV9 and TRBJ2-5, with D unresolved. This CDR3 is 13 amino acids long. V was shortened by 2 bases and J by 5 bases, with 10 bases between the two germline ends. Germline V gene sequence: CDR1 SGDLS, CDR2 YYNGEE. The CDR3 region has the DNA TGTGCCAGCAGCGTTGGTTGGCTGGAGACCCAGTACTTC. Protein product: CASSVGWLETQYF.

The chain joins TRBV4-3 to TRBJ1-1; possibly TRBD1 for D (5 bases). The germline gives CDR1 LGHNA, CDR2 YSLEER. The germline V and J ends were trimmed by 4 bases and 6 bases, with 12 bases remaining between them. The CDR3 runs to 13 residues. The CDR3 loop reads CASSRSPGAEAFF. In DNA, the CDR3 is TGCGCCAGCAGCCGATCCCCGGGGGCTGAAGCTTTCTTT.

This clone showed up just once. The genes are TRBV7-2 and TRBJ2-1, with D possibly being TRBD2 (5 bases). CDR1 and CDR2 (germline): SGHTA, FQGNSA. V lost 3 bases, J lost 7 bases, and 7 bases lay in between. The CDR3 runs to 12 residues. The CDR3 sequence: CASSFTGNEQFF. CDR3 DNA: TGTGCCAGCAGCTTCACGGGAAATGAGCAGTTCTTC.

In this sample, this clone turned up a few times. The rearrangement uses TRBV5-6 and TRBJ1-6; TRBD1 might be the D (5 bases). Germline V gene lookup returns CDR1 SGHDT and CDR2 YYEEEE. V was pared by 4 bases and J by 5 bases, with 22 bases between. This CDR3 spans 18 amino acids. The CDR3 protein is CASSRGPPSREHNSPLHF. The CDR3 DNA sequence: TGTGCCAGCAGCCGGGGACCCCCGTCAAGGGAGCATAATTCACCCCTCCACTTT.

The rearrangement links TRBV4-3 to TRBJ1-2, with a tentative D call TRBD1 (6 bases). V lost 1 base, J lost 4 bases, and 10 bases lay in between. CDR1 and CDR2 (germline): LGHNA, YSLEER. The CDR3 loop spans 14 amino acids. CDR3 sequence (DNA): TGCGCCAGCAGCCAAGTTGTGGACAGCTATGGCTACACCTTC. Translation: CASSQVVDSYGYTF.

This chain links TRBV28 with TRBJ2-7, with 12 nucleotides matching TRBD1. Germline CDR1 MDHEN, CDR2 SYDVKM. The CDR3 consists of 14 residues. The junction had 4 bases not matched to a gene; V was cut back by 3 bases and J by 7 bases. CDR3 bases: TGTGCCAGCAGTTTGGGACAGGGGGCGTATGAGCAGTACTTC. Residues: CASSLGQGAYEQYF.

This clone appeared a single time. J is TRBJ1-5 and V is TRBV27; weak D call: TRBD1 (5 bases). Deletions cut 2 bases from V and 9 bases from J, with 14 bases between. This CDR3 has 14 amino acids. From germline, CDR1 is MNHEY and CDR2 SMNVEV (reference sequence). The CDR3 sequence is CASSLAGPPGPQHF. CDR3 coding DNA: TGTGCCAGCAGTTTAGCGGGGCCTCCAGGGCCCCAGCATTTT.

This clone has just one count. This rearrangement joins TRBV11-1 to TRBJ2-4; no clear D. In germline, CDR1 is SGHAT, CDR2 FQDESV (reference sequence). V was cut by 5 bases and J by 7 bases, with 18 bases left in between. The CDR3 is made up of 15 amino acids. CDR3 amino acids: CASSPPAVSDNIQYF. The DNA of the CDR3 is TGTGCCAGCAGCCCCCCCGCCGTGAGTGACAACATTCAGTACTTC.

The chain has TRBV28 and TRBJ1-2, with a tentative D call TRBD1 (6 bases). Germline-derived CDR1 and CDR2 are MDHEN and SYDVKM. This CDR3 has 15 amino acids. V gave up 3 bases and J gave up 4 bases, with 15 bases separating them. DNA of the CDR3: TGTGCCAGCAGTTTTGCCGGGGGCGCCGGCTATGGCTACACCTTC. This sequence encodes CASSFAGGAGYGYTF.

The J gene is TRBJ1-5, the V gene TRBV25-1; 10 bases are shared with TRBD1. CDR3 length equals 14 residues. Germline loops: CDR1 MGHDK, CDR2 SYGVNS. Germline trimming cut 7 bases from V and 6 bases from J; bases unmatched to any gene: 6. As DNA, the CDR3 is TGTGCCAGCACCGGGACAGGGGAACCTCAGCCCCAGCATTTT. This translates into CASTGTGEPQPQHF.